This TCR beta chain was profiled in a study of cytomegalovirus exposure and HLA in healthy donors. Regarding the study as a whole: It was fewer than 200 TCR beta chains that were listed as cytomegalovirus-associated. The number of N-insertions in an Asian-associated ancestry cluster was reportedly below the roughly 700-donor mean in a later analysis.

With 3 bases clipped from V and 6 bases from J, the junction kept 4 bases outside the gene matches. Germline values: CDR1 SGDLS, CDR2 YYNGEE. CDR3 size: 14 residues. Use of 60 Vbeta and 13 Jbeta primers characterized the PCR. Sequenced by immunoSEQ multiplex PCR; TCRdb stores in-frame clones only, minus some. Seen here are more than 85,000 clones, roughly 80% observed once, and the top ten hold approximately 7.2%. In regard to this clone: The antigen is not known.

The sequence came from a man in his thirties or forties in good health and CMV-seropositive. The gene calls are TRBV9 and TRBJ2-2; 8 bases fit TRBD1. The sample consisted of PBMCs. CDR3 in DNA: TGTGCCAGCAGCGAGGGGGACAGGCCCGGGGAGCTGTTTTTT. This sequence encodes CASSEGDRPGELFF.